This is a list of T cell receptor beta chains from one sample in a study of blood T cell repertoires in COVID-19. Sequencing used immunoSEQ multiplex PCR; TCRdb keeps in-frame clones, though not all of them. The sample includes 400,000 or so clones, around 89% of them seen just once. Sample: PBMCs or T cells enriched from blood (not recorded which). The receptors here all came from a man younger than 40 who had recovered from COVID-19. Both conserved end residues are trimmed from each CDR3. The listing skips clone size in some rows; elsewhere it reads once, few, many or a size class.

clone size,J gene,V gene,CDR3 length,CDR3 protein
NA,TRBJ2-3,TRBV5-1,10,ASSLAQDTQY
NA,TRBJ2-1,TRBV6-5,11,ASSPGTINEQF
few,TRBJ2-1,TRBV4-1,15,ASSQDPLAEVYNEQF
NA,TRBJ2-5,TRBV18,10,ASSRLWETQY
NA,TRBJ2-3,TRBV5-1,13,ASSLEGTGTDTQY
NA,TRBJ2-7,TRBV12-3/TRBV12-4,11,ASSYGSLDEQY
NA,TRBJ2-6,TRBV24-1,15,ATSGTDLFSGANVLT
NA,TRBJ2-7,TRBV5-1,11,ASSFDSSYEQY
once,TRBJ2-2,TRBV7-8,13,ASSSTSEDTGELF
NA,TRBJ1-2,TRBV6-5,12,ASARTGSNYGYT
NA,TRBJ1-2,TRBV5-4,12,ASSLFQGGYGYT
NA,TRBJ2-7,TRBV5-1,11,ASGPSGTYEQY
NA,TRBJ1-2,TRBV4-1,13,ASSQDLEGIVGFT
once,TRBJ1-4,TRBV29-1,11,SAGQGRNEKLF
NA,TRBJ1-4,TRBV3-1/TRBV3-2,17,ASSPNTGDRDATNEKLF
NA,TRBJ1-6,TRBV30,12,AWSVTGSNSPLH
NA,TRBJ1-5,TRBV24-1,12,ATGFGADNQPQH
few,TRBJ1-4,TRBV12-3/TRBV12-4,9,ASSAPGVLF
NA,TRBJ2-4,TRBV30,12,AWSGRGLQNIQY
NA,TRBJ1-6,TRBV6-1,14,ASSARGRSSNSPLH
NA,TRBJ1-5,TRBV3-1/TRBV3-2,12,ASSQDLFNQPQH
NA,TRBJ2-1,TRBV10-2,13,ASSYGTSTYNEQF
NA,TRBJ1-2,TRBV2,12,AIDRGDVGYGYT
NA,TRBJ1-1,TRBV28,11,ANSRQGVAEAF
NA,TRBJ2-7,TRBV28,12,ASSLASPDYEQY
NA,TRBJ1-4,TRBV6-5,12,ASSRDRGVGKLF
NA,TRBJ1-3,TRBV27,15,ASSRGQGPFSGNTIY
NA,TRBJ2-2,TRBV5-1,13,ASFSQGANTGELF
NA,TRBJ1-2,TRBV4-1,12,ASSQLTGRRGYT
NA,TRBJ1-1,TRBV30,11,AWSVCQDCYAF
NA,TRBJ2-7,TRBV15,12,ATSESGRAYEQY
NA,TRBJ1-6,TRBV10-3,12,AIRDRLHNSPLH
once,TRBJ1-2,TRBV28,10,ASSWDRYGYT
NA,TRBJ1-3,TRBV6-5,11,ASRQLSGNTIY
NA,TRBJ2-7,TRBV15,13,ATSRDRGLAYEQY
NA,TRBJ2-1,TRBV19,15,ASSIDPTSGRDNEQF
once,TRBJ2-2,TRBV3-1/TRBV3-2,13,ASSHSGVNTGELF
NA,TRBJ1-1,TRBV5-4,12,ASRPTGGNTEAF
few,TRBJ2-1,TRBV5-6,13,ASSVLTSGSIEQF
once,TRBJ1-1,TRBV3-1/TRBV3-2,12,ASSRRTGETEAF
NA,TRBJ1-6,TRBV18,15,ASSPFPGVTYNSPLH
NA,TRBJ1-4,TRBV28,13,ASSRPLDRGEKLF
NA,TRBJ1-2,TRBV25-1,11,ASSEHSPDGYT
NA,TRBJ2-3,TRBV11-2,14,ASSLSGTGVADTQY
NA,TRBJ2-1,TRBV5-1,13,ASSPGGPAEYEQF
NA,TRBJ2-7,TRBV24-1,14,ATSDHRDRLRYEQY
NA,TRBJ1-2,TRBV14,11,ASSQAGIYGYT
NA,TRBJ2-5,TRBV30,12,AWSPGPGRETQY
NA,TRBJ2-7,TRBV30,11,AWSVRPGGEQY
NA,TRBJ1-1,TRBV15,13,ATSREQTATSEAF
NA,TRBJ2-7,TRBV5-1,12,ASSPGQGLYEQY